Below, 22 T cell receptor beta chains from the same sample are listed, as sequenced in a study of T cells in Graves' hyperthyroidism and ophthalmopathy. Researchers took RNA transcripts and amplified the TCR beta CDR3 regions from them. When the TCR CDR3 underwent first-round RT-PCR, the HTBI primer set was used. Each CDR3 protein gets one entry after TCRdb re-called the multiplex PCR reads with MiXCR. Found here are approximately 510,000 distinct CDR3 sequences, about 46% of them singletons; the top ten hold 44%. Sequencing was carried out using peripheral blood or thyroid tissue (not recorded which). The receptors were gathered from an adult woman with Graves' disease, either hyperthyroidism or ophthalmopathy (not recorded which).

This clonotype was seen a few times. This chain links TRBV5-6 with TRBJ2-5; 12 positions match TRBD2. Germline V lookup: CDR1 SGHDT, CDR2 YYEEEE. This CDR3 has 16 amino acids. V lost 0 bases and J lost 3; bases outside the gene matches: 3. CDR3: CASSLGLAGVKETQYF. The CDR3 DNA is TGTGCCAGCAGCTTGGGACTAGCGGGAGTTAAAGAGACCCAGTACTTC.

This clonotype occurred many times. The rearrangement uses TRBV5-5 and TRBJ1-2, with D perhaps TRBD1 (5 bases). Trimming took off 0 bases at V and 0 bases at J, with 12 bases between the two ends. The CDR3 runs to 16 residues. In germline, CDR1 is SGHKS, CDR2 YYEKEE (reference sequence). CDR3 bases: TGTGCCAGCAGCTTGGCCGGGACTGAGCCTAACTATGGCTACACCTTC. Protein product: CASSLAGTEPNYGYTF.

Remarks on this clonotype: Because the CDR3 is missing its conserved closing phenylalanine or tryptophan, this is likely a read error. The CDR3 protein is CASSDSTHQPQHL. In nucleotides, the CDR3 is TGTGCCAGCAGTGACAGTACCCATCAGCCCCAGCATCTT. The V gene is TRBV6-1, the J gene TRBJ1-5; D remains ambiguous. V gave up 3 bases and J gave up 5 bases, with 8 bases separating them. In germline, CDR1 is MNHNS, CDR2 SASEGT. This CDR3 comprises 13 residues.

This clonotype was found many times. The chain has TRBV7-9 and TRBJ1-2, with unresolved D. Germline V gene sequence: CDR1 SEHNR, CDR2 FQNEAQ (reference sequence). The germline V and J ends were trimmed by 4 bases and 8 bases, with 8 bases remaining between them. The CDR3 has 11 residues. CDR3 nucleotides: TGTGCCAGCAGCTCCCTGGAGGGCTACACCTTC. As protein: CASSSLEGYTF.

This chain links TRBV2 with TRBJ2-7, with 10 bases aligning to TRBD1. The V gene end was trimmed by 3 bases and the J gene end by 1 base; junction bases not matched to a gene: 6. The CDR3 contains 16 residues. Germline CDR1 is SNHLY and CDR2 is FYNNEI. In DNA form, the CDR3 reads TGTGCCAGCAGTGATACGGGGGGACAGGGGTCCTACGAGCAGTACTTC. It encodes CASSDTGGQGSYEQYF.

This clonotype was recorded many times. The J gene is TRBJ1-1, the V gene TRBV12-3 or TRBV12-4; D remains unclear. CDR3 length equals 12 residues. With 5 bases removed from V and 3 bases from J, the gap between germline ends came to 7 bases. The DNA of the CDR3 is TGTGCCAGCAGTGTCCAGTACACTGAAGCTTTCTTT. It specifies CASSVQYTEAFF.

The rearrangement links TRBV19 to TRBJ1-2; D call uncertain. This CDR3 spans 15 amino acids. V shed 5 bases and J shed 2 bases, with 15 bases lying between them. Germline V CDR1 and CDR2: LNHDA, SQIVND (reference sequence). The CDR3 DNA is TGTGCCAGTAGTCCTCGATGGAAGGCGAACTATGGCTACACCTTC. Its protein product is CASSPRWKANYGYTF.

This clonotype was observed at least ten times. V is TRBV25-1 and J is TRBJ1-4; D call uncertain. Germline CDR1 is MGHDK and CDR2 is SYGVNS. With 3 bases removed from V and 7 bases from J, the gap between germline ends came to 15 bases. The CDR3 runs 15 residues. CDR3 nucleotides: TGTGCCAGCAGTGAGGGATGGCACGGAACTGAAAAACTGTTTTTT. The encoded protein is CASSEGWHGTEKLFF.

CDR3 nucleotides: TGTGCCAGCAGCGCCTCGGGACAGGGAGTCGGGGAGCTGTTTTTT. It is translated as CASSASGQGVGELFF. This chain joins TRBV7-8 and TRBJ2-2, with 9 bases lining up with TRBD1. V shed 5 bases, J shed 7 bases, and the junction held 8 bases outside the gene matches. Germline CDR1 SGHVS, CDR2 FQNEAQ. This CDR3 is 15 amino acids long.

This clonotype was seen repeatedly, ten times or more. The rearrangement links TRBV20-1 to TRBJ1-1; D remains ambiguous. This CDR3 has 16 amino acids. Germline V gene sequence: CDR1 DFQATT, CDR2 SNEGSKA (reference sequence). Trimming took 0 bases from V and 1 from J, leaving 15 bases between them. The CDR3 reads CSAREPGNGPNTEAFF. CDR3 bases: TGCAGTGCTAGAGAGCCAGGAAACGGCCCGAACACTGAAGCTTTCTTT.

As for this clonotype: The missing conserved phenylalanine or tryptophan at the end of this CDR3 makes a read error likely. The chain links TRBV11-1 to TRBJ2-5; unclear D gene. In germline, CDR1 is SGHAT, CDR2 FQDESV (reference sequence). CDR3 size: 9 residues. The ends were cut back, 5 bases at V and 11 bases at J, with 6 bases in the middle. The CDR3 is CASSDRQYY. The CDR3 coding sequence is TGTGCCAGCAGCGATAGACAGTACTAC.

This clonotype was counted only a few times. The CDR3 DNA sequence: TGCAGCTCCCTGGGTGGGGGCGGCTATGGCTACACCTTC. As protein: CSSLGGGGYGYTF. This chain links TRBV29-1 with TRBJ1-2, with D possibly TRBD1 on 6 matching bases. The germline V and J ends were trimmed by 8 bases and 4 bases, with 17 bases remaining between them. Per germline, CDR1 SQVTM and CDR2 ANQGSEA. This CDR3 contains 13 residues.

The table lists this clonotype with many counts. CDR3 residues: CSVGGANQPQHF. The CDR3 bases are TGCAGCGTTGGGGGAGCAAATCAGCCCCAGCATTTT. This sequence joins TRBV29-1 and TRBJ1-5; no clear D gene. This CDR3 has 12 amino acids. The germline gives CDR1 SQVTM, CDR2 ANQGSEA. V was cut by 4 bases and J by 4 bases, with 8 bases left in between. The variable domain in full, with the rest retrieved from reference TRBV29-1 and TRBJ1-5, is SAVISQKPSRDICQRGTSLTIQCQVDSQVTMMFWYRQQPGQSLTLIATANQGSEATYESGFVIDKFPISRPNLTFSTLTVSNMSPEDSSIYLCSVGGANQPQHFGDGTRLSIL.

V gene TRBV25-1 combines with J gene TRBJ2-5; 7 nucleotides agree with TRBD2. The CDR3 runs to 14 residues. CDR1 is MGHDK, CDR2 SYGVNS, per germline. V shed 4 bases, J shed 2 bases, and the junction held 4 bases outside the gene matches. CDR3 in amino acids: CASSATAGQETQYF. The CDR3 region has the DNA TGTGCCAGCAGTGCGACAGCGGGACAAGAGACCCAGTACTTC.

CDR3 protein: CASSLQSPGLDANTGELFF. The CDR3 nucleotides are TGTGCCAGCAGCTTACAATCACCGGGACTAGATGCGAACACCGGGGAGCTGTTTTTT. The chain links TRBV7-3 to TRBJ2-2; 8 positions match TRBD2. CDR1 and CDR2 (germline): SGHTA, FQGTGA. CDR3 length: 19 residues. V trimming: 2 bases; J trimming: 0 bases; junction bases outside the gene matches: 11.

In this sample, this clonotype turned up a few times. The chain has TRBV20-1 and TRBJ2-5; D gene ambiguous. Trimming took 2 bases from V and 2 from J, leaving 6 bases between them. This CDR3 has 12 amino acids. CDR1 is DFQATT and CDR2 is SNEGSKA in the germline V gene (reference sequence). CDR3 region: CSARSWQETQYF. As DNA, the CDR3 is TGCAGTGCTAGATCTTGGCAAGAGACCCAGTACTTC.

The chain's CDR3 is CSVGTDYGNTIYF. In DNA form, the CDR3 reads TGCAGCGTTGGAACAGATTACGGGAACACCATATATTTT. The chain has TRBV29-1 and TRBJ1-3; no clear D gene. The germline CDR1 and CDR2 sequences are SQVTM and ANQGSEA. Trimming took off 4 bases at V and 7 bases at J, with 14 bases between the two ends. The CDR3 consists of 13 residues. Filled out from reference TRBV29-1 and TRBJ1-3, the complete variable domain reads SAVISQKPSRDICQRGTSLTIQCQVDSQVTMMFWYRQQPGQSLTLIATANQGSEATYESGFVIDKFPISRPNLTFSTLTVSNMSPEDSSIYLCSVGTDYGNTIYFGEGSWLTVV.

This clonotype has ten or more counts. CDR3 DNA: TGTGCCAGCAGCTTAGACCCCGGGGGTGGGCGCGAGCAGTACTTC. It specifies CASSLDPGGGREQYF. V and J are TRBV7-2 and TRBJ2-7; a weak D match, TRBD2 (6 bases). The germline V gene has CDR1 SGHTA and CDR2 FQGNSA. The V and J ends lost 1 base and 6 bases respectively, with 16 bases between them. This CDR3 has 15 residues.

This clonotype was picked up a small number of times. The rearrangement joins TRBV10-1 to TRBJ2-5; D may match TRBD1 or TRBD2 (5 bases each). V shed 6 bases and J shed 0 bases, with 11 bases lying between them. Germline lookup yields CDR1 WNHNN and CDR2 SYGVQD (reference sequence). This CDR3 is 14 amino acids long. CDR3 protein: CASSPGTYQETQYF. The CDR3 DNA follows: TGCGCCAGCAGCCCTGGGACGTACCAAGAGACCCAGTACTTC.

This clonotype appeared a single time. CDR3 sequence reads: CSVEERLAGSEGTQYF. For the CDR3, the DNA is TGCAGCGTTGAAGAACGACTAGCGGGATCCGAAGGGACCCAGTACTTC. This chain uses TRBV29-1 with TRBJ2-5; 11 bases align to TRBD2. Trimming cost V 0 bases and J 7 bases; bases outside gene matches: 10. Germline V gives CDR1 SQVTM, CDR2 ANQGSEA. The CDR3 has 16 residues.

V is TRBV11-3 and J is TRBJ2-2, with D possibly called TRBD1 or TRBD2 (6 bases each). CDR3 length equals 16 residues. Trimming removed 1 base at V and 3 bases at J, with 12 bases between. Germline V lookup: CDR1 SGHNT, CDR2 YENEEA. CDR3 in amino acids: CASSLGGARYTGELFF. The CDR3 DNA sequence: TGTGCCAGCAGCTTAGGGGGGGCGCGGTACACCGGGGAGCTGTTTTTT.

The chain has TRBV20-1 and TRBJ2-5; no clear D gene. Germline loops: CDR1 DFQATT, CDR2 SNEGSKA (reference sequence). V lost 6 bases and J lost 5, with 10 bases in between. The CDR3 is 11 amino acids. The CDR3 sequence: CSAHRAETQYF. The CDR3 DNA reads TGCAGTGCCCATAGGGCGGAGACCCAGTACTTC.